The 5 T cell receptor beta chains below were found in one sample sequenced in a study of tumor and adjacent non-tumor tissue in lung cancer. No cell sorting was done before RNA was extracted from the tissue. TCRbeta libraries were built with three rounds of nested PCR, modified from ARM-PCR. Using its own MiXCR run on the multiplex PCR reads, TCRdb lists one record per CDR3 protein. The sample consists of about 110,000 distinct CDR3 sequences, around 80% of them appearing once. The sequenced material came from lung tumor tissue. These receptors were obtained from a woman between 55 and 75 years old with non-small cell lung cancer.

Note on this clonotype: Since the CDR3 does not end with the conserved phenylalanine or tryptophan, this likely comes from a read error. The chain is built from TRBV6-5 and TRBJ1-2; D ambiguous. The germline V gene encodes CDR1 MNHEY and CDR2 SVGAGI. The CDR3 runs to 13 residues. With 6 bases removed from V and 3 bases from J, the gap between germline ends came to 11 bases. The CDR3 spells CASSPGRYYGYTS. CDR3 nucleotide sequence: TGTGCCAGCAGCCCAGGTAGATACTATGGCTACACCTCC.

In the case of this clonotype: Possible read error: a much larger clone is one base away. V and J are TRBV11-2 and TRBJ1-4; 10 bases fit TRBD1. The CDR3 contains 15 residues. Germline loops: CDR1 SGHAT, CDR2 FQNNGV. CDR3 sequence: CVSSFAGTGARKLFF. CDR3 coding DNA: TGTGTCAGCAGCTTCGCCGGGACAGGGGCGCGAAAACTGTTTTTT.

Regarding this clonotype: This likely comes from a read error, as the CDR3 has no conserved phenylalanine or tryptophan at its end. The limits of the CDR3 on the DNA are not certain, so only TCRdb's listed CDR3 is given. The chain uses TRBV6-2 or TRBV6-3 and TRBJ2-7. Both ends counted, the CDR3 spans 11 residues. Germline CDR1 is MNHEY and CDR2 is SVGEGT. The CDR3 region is CVSSNTYEKYI.

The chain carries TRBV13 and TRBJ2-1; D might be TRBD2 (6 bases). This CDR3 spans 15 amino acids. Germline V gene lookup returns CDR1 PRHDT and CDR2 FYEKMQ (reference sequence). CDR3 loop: CTSSLGVGTYNEQFF. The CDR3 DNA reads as TGTACTAGCAGCTTAGGGGTGGGGACCTACAATGAGCAGTTCTTC. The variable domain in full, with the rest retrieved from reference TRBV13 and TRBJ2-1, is AAGVIQSPRHLIKEKRETATLKCYPIPRHDTVYWYQQGPGQDPQFLISFYEKMQSDKGSIPDRFSAQQFSDYHSELNMSSLELGDSALYFCTSSLGVGTYNEQFFGPGTRLTVL.

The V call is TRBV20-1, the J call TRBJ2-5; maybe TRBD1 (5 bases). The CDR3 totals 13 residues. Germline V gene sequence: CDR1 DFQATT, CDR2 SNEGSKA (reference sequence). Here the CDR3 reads CTLTQAAMETQYF. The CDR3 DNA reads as TGCACCCTCACACAGGCGGCGATGGAGACCCAGTACTTC.